The clone carrying this T cell receptor (beta chain) was found many times. Described time point: before trial treatment. Trimming at V came to 0 bases and at J to 4 bases, leaving 3 bases not matched to a gene. Germline V gene sequence: CDR1 SGHRS, CDR2 YFSETQ. The CDR3 has 15 amino acids. The data stem from a study of low-dose radiotherapy and immunotherapy resistance in tumors. For the study at large: Every two weeks, one day ahead of radiation and immunotherapy, cyclophosphamide 200 mg/m2 was given (intravenously).

With TRAV- and TRBV-specific primers, first-strand cDNA was made, covering the alpha and beta chains. Amplification of TCRs used a constant-region primer and V-primer adapter for approximately 18 PCR cycles. mRNA that had been isolated underwent amplification through in vitro transcription. TCRdb used MiXCR to reprocess the reads, holding one entry per CDR3 protein. This sample has about 60,000 distinct CDR3 sequences, with 25% found just once. The source material was PBMCs, sampled before treatment. The V call is TRBV5-1, the J call TRBJ2-1; the match to TRBD2 covers 8 bases. The origin of this receptor is a male donor with prostate cancer. CDR3 sequence (DNA): TGCGCCAGCAGCTTGGCGATAGCGGGGTACAATGAGCAGTTCTTC. Translation gives CASSLAIAGYNEQFF.